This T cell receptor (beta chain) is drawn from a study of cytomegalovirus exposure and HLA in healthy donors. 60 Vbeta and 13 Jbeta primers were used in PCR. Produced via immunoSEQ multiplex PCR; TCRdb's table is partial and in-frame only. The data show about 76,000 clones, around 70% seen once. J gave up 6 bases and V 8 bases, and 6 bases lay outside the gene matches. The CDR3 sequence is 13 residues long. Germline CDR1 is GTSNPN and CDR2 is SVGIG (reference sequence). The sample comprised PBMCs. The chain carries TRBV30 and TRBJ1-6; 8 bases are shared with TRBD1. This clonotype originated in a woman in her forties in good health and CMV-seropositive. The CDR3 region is CALRTGTNSPLHF. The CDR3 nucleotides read TGTGCCCTACGGACAGGGACTAATTCACCCCTCCACTTT.